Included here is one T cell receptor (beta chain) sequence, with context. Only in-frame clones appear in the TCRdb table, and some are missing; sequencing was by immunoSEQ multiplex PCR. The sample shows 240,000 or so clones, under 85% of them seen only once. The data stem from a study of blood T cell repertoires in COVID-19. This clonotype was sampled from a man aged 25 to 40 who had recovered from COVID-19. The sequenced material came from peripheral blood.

CDR3 protein: CASSEEAGGQETQYF. CDR3 coding DNA: TGTGCCAGCAGTGAAGAAGCGGGGGGGCAAGAGACCCAGTACTTC. The chain has TRBV6-1 and TRBJ2-5, with 10 bases aligning to TRBD2. Trimming removed 1 base from V and 2 bases from J; junction bases left unmatched: 1. CDR3 length: 15 amino acids. CDR1 is MNHNS, CDR2 SASEGT, per germline.